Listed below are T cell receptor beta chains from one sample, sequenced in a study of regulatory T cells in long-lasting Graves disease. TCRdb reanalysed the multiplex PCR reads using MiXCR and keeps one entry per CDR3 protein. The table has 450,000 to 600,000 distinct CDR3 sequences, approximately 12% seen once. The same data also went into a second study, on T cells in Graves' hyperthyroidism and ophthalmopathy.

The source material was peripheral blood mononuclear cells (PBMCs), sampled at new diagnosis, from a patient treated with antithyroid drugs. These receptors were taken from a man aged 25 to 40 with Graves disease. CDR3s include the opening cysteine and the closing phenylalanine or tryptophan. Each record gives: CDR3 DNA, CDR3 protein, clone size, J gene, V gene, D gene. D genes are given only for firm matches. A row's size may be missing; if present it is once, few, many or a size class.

TGTGCCAGCACTCCCGTCGAAAGTCCCTACGAGCAGTACTTC,CASTPVESPYEQYF,NA,TRBJ2-7,TRBV27,NA
TGTGCCAGCACCACCCTCCTCGGGGGGGCTGGGGCCAACGTCCTGACTTTC,CASTTLLGGAGANVLTF,many,TRBJ2-6,TRBV7-9,TRBD2
TGTGCCAGCAGCTTTTTCCTCCGGAGCTCCTACAATGAGCAGTTCTTC,CASSFFLRSSYNEQFF,few,TRBJ2-1,TRBV7-2,NA
TGCGCCAGCGGTTTAGGGGTGGGGACCCAGTACTTC,CASGLGVGTQYF,few,TRBJ2-5,TRBV10-2,NA
TGTGCCAGCAGCTCGGACCCAGGGGGCACTGAAGCTTTCTTT,CASSSDPGGTEAFF,many,TRBJ1-1,TRBV7-6,TRBD1
TGTGCCAGCAGCTTCACAGGGGGCGGGTACGAGCAGTACTTC,CASSFTGGGYEQYF,few,TRBJ2-7,TRBV7-9,TRBD1
TGCGCCAGCAGCTTGGAGGGACTAGCGGGAACAGATACGCAGTATTTT,CASSLEGLAGTDTQYF,many,TRBJ2-3,TRBV5-1,TRBD2
TGTGCCAGCAGTGGGGGACTAGGGGGCACCGGGGAGCTGTTTTTT,CASSGGLGGTGELFF,NA,TRBJ2-2,TRBV25-1,TRBD2
TGTGCCAGTACTACCTCCACGGGACGGCGAACCTATGGCTACACCTTC,CASTTSTGRRTYGYTF,many,TRBJ1-2,TRBV6-2/TRBV6-3,NA
TGTGCCAGCAGTTTTTTCCCGCCTCAGCGGGAGGGTAATGAGCAGTTCTTC,CASSFFPPQREGNEQFF,few,TRBJ2-1,TRBV12-3/TRBV12-4,TRBD2
TGTGCTAGCAGCTTAGGTGCGGGAGGGCGGGATGAGCAGTTCTTC,CASSLGAGGRDEQFF,NA,TRBJ2-1,TRBV7-7,TRBD2
TGTGCCAGCAGCCCAGACCCAGGATATGGCTACACCTTC,CASSPDPGYGYTF,once,TRBJ1-2,TRBV7-9,NA
TGCAGCGTCGCGGGACAGGGCATGGGGGAGCAGTACTTC,CSVAGQGMGEQYF,many,TRBJ2-7,TRBV29-1,TRBD1
TGTGCCAGCAGTTATCAGCTAGATACGCAGTATTTT,CASSYQLDTQYF,many,TRBJ2-3,TRBV6-9,NA
TGTGCCACCAGTCTCCGGGGGCAACAGCCCCAGCATTTT,CATSLRGQQPQHF,many,TRBJ1-5,TRBV24-1,NA
TGCGCCAGCAGCCAAGATTGGGGGCGGGAGCAGTACTTC,CASSQDWGREQYF,NA,TRBJ2-7,TRBV4-1,NA
TGTGCCAGTAGTATTACAGGGGGAGGAGAGACCCAGTACTTC,CASSITGGGETQYF,few,TRBJ2-5,TRBV19,TRBD1
TGCAGTGCCCGCTCGGGAGGGGAAGGTAATTCACCCCTCCACTTT,CSARSGGEGNSPLHF,NA,TRBJ1-6,TRBV20-1,NA
TGTGCCAGCAGCGTACTAGCGGGCGTAAGGGGGGAGACCCAGTACTTC,CASSVLAGVRGETQYF,many,TRBJ2-5,TRBV7-2,TRBD2
TGCGCCAGCAGCACGGGTGGGGAAACTGAAGCTTTCTTT,CASSTGGETEAFF,many,TRBJ1-1,TRBV5-1,NA